This T cell receptor (beta chain) was obtained from a study of T cell changes during pregnancy in multiple sclerosis. V was trimmed by 0 bases and J by 5 bases, leaving 11 bases between them. The germline gives CDR1 LNHNV, CDR2 YYDKDF (reference sequence). This CDR3 is 14 amino acids long. The repertoire was sequenced with immunoSEQ multiplex PCR; TCRdb's copy has only in-frame clones and lacks some. The table lists 50,000 to 75,000 clones, roughly 89% of them singletons. V is TRBV15 and J is TRBJ2-7, with a possible D match to TRBD2 (6 bases). This sample comprised peripheral blood, obtained in the third trimester of pregnancy. The TCR sequence derives from a female donor in good health, enrolled as a control in a pregnancy study. CDR3 amino acids: CATSRDRGFDEQYF. In DNA, the CDR3 is TGTGCCACCAGCAGAGATCGGGGGTTCGACGAGCAGTACTTC.